The 8 T cell receptor beta chains below come from one sample, sequenced in a study of regulatory T cells. Primers: 52 TRBV forward and 13 TRBJ reverse. Clones were read by immunoSEQ multiplex PCR, and TCRdb kept only the in-frame ones, dropping some. This sample has about 17,000 clones, with around 90% found just once. Sample: CD8+ T cells sorted from blood. All receptors derive from a person aged 18 to 29 with CD3G deficiency.

CDR3 residues: CASSQAIRAGWDNEKLFF. The CDR3 DNA is TGCGCCAGCAGCCAAGCAATACGGGCAGGGTGGGATAATGAAAAACTGTTTTTT. The chain uses TRBV4-1 and TRBJ1-4; the D gene is possibly TRBD1 (5 bases). Germline V gives CDR1 MGHRA, CDR2 YSYEKL. This CDR3 is 18 amino acids long. The germline V and J ends were trimmed by 1 base and 4 bases, with 19 bases remaining between them.

The chain employs TRBV9 and TRBJ2-5, with 7 nucleotides matching TRBD2. J gave up 3 bases and V 0 bases, and 5 bases lay outside the gene matches. The CDR3 extends over 15 amino acids. The germline V gene has CDR1 SGDLS and CDR2 YYNGEE. The CDR3 DNA sequence: TGTGCCAGCAGCGTAGGGCAGGGAGGGGAAGAGACCCAGTACTTC. It specifies CASSVGQGGEETQYF.

This rearrangement joins TRBV5-3 to TRBJ1-2; D possibly corresponds to TRBD1 (6 bases). TRBV5-3 falls under the ORF class, with uncertain function. The CDR3 length is 13 residues. V was pared by 3 bases and J by 7 bases, with 13 bases between. The CDR3 here is CARSCQGRAGYTF. CDR3 coding DNA: TGTGCCAGAAGCTGTCAGGGGCGGGCTGGCTACACCTTC.

To note about this clone: This specimen includes other DNA sequences encoding the same CDR3. V usage is TRBV4-1 and J usage is TRBJ1-4; no clear D. The V end lost 1 base, the J end lost 7 bases, and 7 bases lay between the germline ends. The CDR3 has 13 residues. The germline V gene has CDR1 MGHRA and CDR2 YSYEKL. CDR3 in amino acids: CASSQVDGEKLFF. The CDR3 DNA reads as TGCGCCAGCAGCCAAGTTGACGGTGAAAAACTGTTTTTT.

The V gene is TRBV27, the J gene TRBJ2-7, with D unclear. The CDR3 extends over 12 amino acids. Germline-derived CDR1 and CDR2 are MNHEY and SMNVEV (reference sequence). V was pared by 5 bases and J by 3 bases, with 8 bases between. This chain's CDR3 is CASSPDGYEQYF. The CDR3 bases are TGTGCCAGCAGTCCGGACGGCTACGAGCAGTACTTC.

This sequence joins TRBV7-9 and TRBJ1-1; TRBD1 agrees at 9 bases. Germline-derived CDR1 and CDR2 are SEHNR and FQNEAQ (reference sequence). The CDR3 loop spans 17 amino acids. V was pared by 0 bases and J by 0 bases, with 5 bases of the junction left unmatched. CDR3 amino acids: CASSLAGDRAMNTEAFF. The DNA for the CDR3 is TGTGCCAGCAGCTTAGCCGGGGACAGGGCGATGAACACTGAAGCTTTCTTT.

This clone showed up just a few times. This chain connects TRBV5-1 to TRBJ2-3; 10 positions agree with TRBD1. The CDR3 totals 16 residues. V was clipped by 4 bases and J by 3 bases; unmatched bases: 8. The germline V gene has CDR1 SGHRS and CDR2 YFSETQ. CDR3 in DNA: TGCGCCAGCAGCGCTGGGACAGGGGCTATAACAGATACGCAGTATTTT. Translating it yields CASSAGTGAITDTQYF.

This rearrangement joins TRBV2 to TRBJ2-2, with D hard to call. The CDR3 runs to 17 residues. The germline gives CDR1 SNHLY, CDR2 FYNNEI. V lost 2 bases to trimming and J lost 7 bases, with 20 bases between them. DNA for the CDR3: TGTGCCAGCAGTGAAATAGAGACGAAAAACATAGGCGGGGAGCTGTTTTTT. It is translated as CASSEIETKNIGGELFF.